The following is a TCR beta chain sequence with its context. The antigen is undetermined. With about 17 and 10 cycles respectively, two nested PCRs were carried out on TCRalpha and TCRbeta cDNA. TCRdb re-called the 5' RACE reads, yielding one record per CDR3 amino acid sequence without DNA. The sample has some 450,000 distinct CDR3 sequences. The CDR3 is made up of 18 amino acids. Germline V lookup: CDR1 SGHDT, CDR2 YYEEEE. This sample was taken from a study of monozygotic twins with inflammatory bowel disease. Study-wide points: A distinction between different T cell subtypes was not possible.

The rearrangement uses TRBV5-6 and TRBJ2-1; TCRdb selects TRBD1, and the lack of DNA leaves this call unchecked. The sequence was collected from a human donor with ulcerative colitis or Crohn's disease, or a healthy co-twin of an affected twin (not recorded which). Sequences were obtained from blood. CDR3 region: CASSLWTGVTVSYNEQFF.